The 16 T cell receptor beta chains in this list originate from one sample, sequenced in a study of neurological immune-mediated disorders. MiXCR was run by TCRdb on the 5' RACE reads, yielding one entry per CDR3 protein. The sample shows roughly 30,000 distinct CDR3 sequences, just over 6.5% of them seen only once. Sequences were obtained from PBMCs. Every receptor here comes from a woman in her 50s in good health.

This clonotype was recorded many times. This chain links TRBV7-9 with TRBJ1-2; 7 positions agree with TRBD1. CDR3 size: 12 residues. Germline CDR1 and CDR2: SEHNR and FQNEAQ (reference sequence). Germline trimming cut 5 bases from V and 8 bases from J; bases unmatched to any gene: 5. The CDR3 DNA reads TGTGCCAGCAGCCTCCGGGACAGCGGCTACACCTTC. Its protein is CASSLRDSGYTF.

This clonotype was counted at least ten times. CDR3 nucleotide sequence: TGTGCCAGCAGCCCCCACAGGGATGGGACCTATGGCTACACCTTC. It yields the protein CASSPHRDGTYGYTF. The rearrangement uses TRBV7-2 and TRBJ1-2, with a tentative D call TRBD1 (6 bases). Trimming stripped 5 bases from V and 4 bases from J, with 17 bases between. The germline gives CDR1 SGHTA, CDR2 FQGNSA. The CDR3 runs to 15 residues. Full variable domain (outside the CDR3, taken from reference TRBV7-2 and TRBJ1-2): GAGVSQSPSNKVTEKGKDVELRCDPISGHTALYWYRQSLGQGLEFLIYFQGNSAPDKSGLPSDRFSAERTGGSVSTLTIQRTQQEDSAVYLCASSPHRDGTYGYTFGSGTRLTVV.

This clonotype has ten or more counts. The chain employs TRBV5-1 and TRBJ1-6; D possibly corresponds to TRBD1 (6 bases). The germline V and J ends were trimmed by 2 bases and 7 bases, with 13 bases remaining between them. Germline V gives CDR1 SGHRS, CDR2 YFSETQ. CDR3 size: 15 residues. The CDR3 spells CASSFAGVGNSPLHF. CDR3 coding DNA: TGCGCCAGCAGCTTCGCAGGGGTGGGAAATTCACCCCTCCACTTT.

This clonotype has a count of ten or more. The chain is built from TRBV6-6 and TRBJ2-3, with unresolved D. Germline V gives CDR1 MNHNY, CDR2 SVGAGI (reference sequence). The CDR3 spans 16 residues. Trimming shortened V by 2 bases and J by 1 base, and 13 bases separated the two germline ends. The CDR3 protein is CASSYDTAAGTDTQYF. CDR3 in DNA: TGTGCCAGCAGTTACGATACCGCAGCTGGCACAGATACGCAGTATTTT.

This clonotype was seen many times. The chain joins TRBV28 to TRBJ1-2; 9 positions match TRBD1. The CDR3 contains 16 residues. The germline CDR1 and CDR2 sequences are MDHEN and SYDVKM. V shed 3 bases, J shed 2 bases, and the junction held 7 bases outside the gene matches. CDR3 protein: CASSFVQGASNYGYTF. In nucleotides, the CDR3 is TGTGCCAGCAGTTTTGTACAGGGGGCCTCCAACTATGGCTACACCTTC.

This chain uses TRBV20-1 with TRBJ2-6; 8 bases map to TRBD1. Germline CDR1 DFQATT, CDR2 SNEGSKA (reference sequence). The V segment lost 2 bases and the J segment 0 bases; nucleotides outside the gene matches: 6. CDR3 length: 17 amino acids. The CDR3 is CSARPGQASSGANVLTF. For the CDR3, the DNA is TGCAGTGCTAGACCGGGACAGGCGAGCTCTGGGGCCAACGTCCTGACTTTC.

This clonotype has at least ten counts. The V call is TRBV2, the J call TRBJ1-5; D unresolved. CDR1 is SNHLY and CDR2 is FYNNEI in the germline V gene. The CDR3 covers 17 residues. With 0 bases removed from V and 2 bases from J, the gap between germline ends came to 14 bases. This CDR3 is CASSEAYHRRGNQPQHF. The DNA for the CDR3 is TGTGCCAGCAGTGAAGCGTATCACCGCCGGGGCAATCAGCCCCAGCATTTT.

This clonotype was seen at least ten times. V gene TRBV7-2 combines with J gene TRBJ2-7, with a weak D call TRBD2 (5 bases). Germline CDR1 and CDR2: SGHTA and FQGNSA. With 5 bases removed from V and 7 bases from J, the gap between germline ends came to 18 bases. The CDR3 length is 14 residues. The CDR3 coding sequence is TGTGCCAGCAGCCCACTAGGCCAGCTGACGGAGCAGTACTTC. Residues: CASSPLGQLTEQYF.

Notes on this clonotype: A much larger clone lies a single base off, so this may be a read error. The chain couples TRBV28 to TRBJ1-5; 9 bases fit TRBD1. Germline-derived CDR1 and CDR2 are MDHEN and SYDVKM. J was trimmed by 4 bases and V by 5 bases; bases with no gene match: 6. This CDR3 spans 15 amino acids. This CDR3 reads CASSIGQGRNQPQHF. The CDR3 region has the DNA TGTGCCAGCAGTATAGGACAGGGGAGAAATCAGCCCCAGCATTTT.

The chain recombines TRBV19 with TRBJ2-6, with TRBD1 matching over 12 bases. Germline V gene sequence: CDR1 LNHDA, CDR2 SQIVND (reference sequence). The CDR3 length is 18 residues. V lost 6 bases, J lost 1 base, and 7 bases stayed unmatched. CDR3 sequence (DNA): TGTGCCAGTAGCAACCGGGACAGGGGGCGGTCTGGGGCCAACGTCCTGACTTTC. Translated, it gives CASSNRDRGRSGANVLTF.

This clonotype was recorded many times. The chain recombines TRBV20-1 with TRBJ1-2; 9 bases agree with TRBD1. Unmatched junction bases numbered 9, after V lost 5 bases and J lost 8 bases. Germline loops: CDR1 DFQATT, CDR2 SNEGSKA (reference sequence). The CDR3 spans 13 residues. CDR3 bases: TGCAGTGCTGATACAGGGGGCGCGGGGGGCTACACCTTC. It codes for CSADTGGAGGYTF.

In its sample, this clonotype was seen many times. The chain is built from TRBV27 and TRBJ2-4; D is unresolved. V gave up 2 bases and J gave up 6 bases, with 11 bases separating them. Germline loops: CDR1 MNHEY, CDR2 SMNVEV (reference sequence). This CDR3 is built from 14 residues. CDR3 DNA sequence: TGTGCCAGCAGTTTAAACTTCCGGGTAAACATTCAGTACTTC. Protein sequence: CASSLNFRVNIQYF.

This clonotype was observed many times. The chain has TRBV5-5 and TRBJ2-1; D gene ambiguous. The CDR3 sequence is 16 residues long. V was clipped by 1 base and J by 5 bases, with 16 bases between them. The germline CDR1 and CDR2 sequences are SGHKS and YYEKEE (reference sequence). The CDR3 coding sequence is TGTGCCAGCAGCTTGCATGGTATGGACGGGCACAATGAGCAGTTCTTC. As protein: CASSLHGMDGHNEQFF. The full variable domain, in which reference TRBV5-5 and TRBJ2-1 provide the parts outside the CDR3, is DAGVTQSPTHLIKTRGQQVTLRCSPISGHKSVSWYQQVLGQGPQFIFQYYEKEERGRGNFPDRFSARQFPNYSSELNVNALLLGDSALYLCASSLHGMDGHNEQFFGPGTRLTVL.

In its sample, this clonotype ranks as medium-sized. This chain links TRBV5-1 with TRBJ1-2, with 12 bases lining up with TRBD1. Trimming took 6 bases from V and 8 from J; bases not matched to a gene: 14. CDR1 and CDR2 from the germline V gene are SGHRS and YFSETQ. CDR3 length: 16 amino acids. The DNA for the CDR3 is TGCGCCAGCACCTCCTCTCCCGGGACAGGGGGCGCCGGCTACACCTTC. Translating it yields CASTSSPGTGGAGYTF.

There are many counts of this clonotype. The J gene is TRBJ2-1, the V gene TRBV20-1, with D hard to call. With 6 bases removed from V and 2 bases from J, the gap between germline ends came to 11 bases. CDR1 is DFQATT and CDR2 is SNEGSKA in the germline V gene (reference sequence). The CDR3 is 13 amino acids. CDR3 nucleotide sequence: TGCAGTGCCGGCGGCCCGACCTACAATGAGCAGTTCTTC. This translates into CSAGGPTYNEQFF.

This clonotype appeared many times. V is TRBV20-1 and J is TRBJ1-4; no clear D. V dropped 1 base and J dropped 6 bases, with 6 bases sitting between them. CDR1 and CDR2 (germline): DFQATT, SNEGSKA (reference sequence). This CDR3 is built from 12 residues. CDR3 sequence (DNA): TGCAGTGCTAGAGGGACGCATGAAAAACTGTTTTTT. Translated, it gives CSARGTHEKLFF.